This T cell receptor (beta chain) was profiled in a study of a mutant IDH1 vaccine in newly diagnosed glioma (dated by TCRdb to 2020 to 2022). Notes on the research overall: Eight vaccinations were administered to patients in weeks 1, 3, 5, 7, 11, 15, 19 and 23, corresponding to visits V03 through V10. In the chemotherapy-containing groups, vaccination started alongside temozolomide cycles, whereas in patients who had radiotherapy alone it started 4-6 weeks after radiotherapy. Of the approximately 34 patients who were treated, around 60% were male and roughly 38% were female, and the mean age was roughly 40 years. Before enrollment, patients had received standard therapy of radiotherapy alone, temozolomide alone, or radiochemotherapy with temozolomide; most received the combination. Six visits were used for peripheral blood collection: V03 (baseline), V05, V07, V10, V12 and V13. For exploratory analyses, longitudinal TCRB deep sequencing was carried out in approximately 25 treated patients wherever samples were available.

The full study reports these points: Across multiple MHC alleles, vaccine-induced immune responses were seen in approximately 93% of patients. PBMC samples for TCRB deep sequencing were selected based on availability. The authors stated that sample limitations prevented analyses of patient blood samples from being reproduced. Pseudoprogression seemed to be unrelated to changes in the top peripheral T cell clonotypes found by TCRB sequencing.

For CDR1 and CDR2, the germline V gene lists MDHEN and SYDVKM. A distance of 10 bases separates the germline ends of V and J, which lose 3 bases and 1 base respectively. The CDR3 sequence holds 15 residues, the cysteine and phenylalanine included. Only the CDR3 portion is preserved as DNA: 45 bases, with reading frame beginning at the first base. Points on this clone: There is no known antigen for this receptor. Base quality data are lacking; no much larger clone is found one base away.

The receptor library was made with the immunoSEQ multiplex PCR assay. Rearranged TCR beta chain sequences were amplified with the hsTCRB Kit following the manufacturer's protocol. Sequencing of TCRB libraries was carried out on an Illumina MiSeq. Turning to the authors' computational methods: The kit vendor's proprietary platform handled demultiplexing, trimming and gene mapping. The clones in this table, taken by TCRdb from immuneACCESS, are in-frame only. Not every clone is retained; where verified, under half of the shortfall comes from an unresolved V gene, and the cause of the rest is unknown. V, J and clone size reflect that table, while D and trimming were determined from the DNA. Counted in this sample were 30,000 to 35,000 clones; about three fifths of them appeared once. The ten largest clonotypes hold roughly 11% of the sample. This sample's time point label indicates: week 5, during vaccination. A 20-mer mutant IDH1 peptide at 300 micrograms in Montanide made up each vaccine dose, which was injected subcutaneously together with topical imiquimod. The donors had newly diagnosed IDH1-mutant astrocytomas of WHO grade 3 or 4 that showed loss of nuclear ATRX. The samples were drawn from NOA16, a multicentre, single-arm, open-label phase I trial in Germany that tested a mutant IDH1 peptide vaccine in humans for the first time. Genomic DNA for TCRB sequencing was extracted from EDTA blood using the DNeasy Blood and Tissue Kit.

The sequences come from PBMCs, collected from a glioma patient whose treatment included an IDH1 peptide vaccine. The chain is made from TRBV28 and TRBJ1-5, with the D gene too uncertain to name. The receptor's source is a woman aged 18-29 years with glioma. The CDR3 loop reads CASSFEHRSNQPQHF. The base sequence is TGTGCCAGCAGTTTTGAGCATCGGAGCAATCAGCCCCAGCATTTT.